This record concerns one T cell receptor beta chain sequence. Its antigen is still unknown. This sample was taken from a study of stem cell transplantation in POMP-related autoinflammatory disease. In the study overall: The study hypothesized thymoproteasome defects skew the TRB repertoire via impaired CD8+ selection.

Study-level findings and limits: In patients with PRAID, every analyzed T-cell subset tended to show lower diversity and higher clonality. Unique TRB V-J gene pairings were limited in number in patients with PRAID.

Germline CDR1 is MNHNS and CDR2 is SASEGT. The CDR3 length is 14 residues. The V end lost 0 bases, the J end lost 7 bases, and 7 bases lay between the germline ends. Only in-frame clones appear in the TCRdb table, and some are missing; sequencing was by immunoSEQ multiplex PCR. In the table there are about 1,100 clones, about 70% of which are singletons. The receptor was isolated from a human donor in good health. The sample consisted of CD8+ T cells from PBMCs. The chain carries TRBV6-1 and TRBJ1-6, with D unclear. The CDR3 sequence: CASSEAWENSPLHF. The CDR3 nucleotides read TGTGCCAGCAGTGAAGCGTGGGAGAATTCACCCCTCCACTTT.